The clone carrying this T cell receptor beta chain was counted between two and nine times. Per the authors' pipeline: Using reference gene primer amplification, nucleated cell counts were estimated. Sequencing used immunoSEQ multiplex PCR; TCRdb keeps in-frame clones, though not all of them. D and trimming were read from the DNA, whereas the V and J calls and clone size are those reported in that table. The sample holds 190,000 or so clones; roughly 88% are singletons and the top ten take approximately 9.4%. This entry is derived from a study of blood T cell repertoires in COVID-19. Study in general: Acute and convalescent COVID-19 specimens originated in the United States, Italy and Spain.

The CDR3 sequence is 15 residues long. Germline V gives CDR1 SNHLY, CDR2 FYNNEI. V was cut by 6 bases and J by 3 bases, with 14 bases left in between. The rearrangement joins TRBV2 to TRBJ1-4, with D uncertain. Specimen: peripheral blood. This clonotype was obtained from a woman at least 80 years old with acute or convalescent COVID-19. CDR3 in amino acids: CASRRGPDPNEKLFF. The CDR3 DNA sequence: TGTGCCAGCAGACGAGGCCCCGACCCTAATGAAAAACTGTTTTTT.